This TCR beta chain was recorded in a study of blood T cell repertoires in COVID-19. Study-level background: COVID-19 samples from acute and convalescent phases originated in the United States, Italy and Spain.

The CDR3 covers 13 residues. Deletions cut 4 bases from V and 1 base from J, with 11 bases between. Germline V gene lookup returns CDR1 SQVTM and CDR2 ANQGSEA. Within the 2 weeks before study entry, each person in the exposed group met a COVID-19 case. As handled by the study authors: Amplification of reference gene primers provided the estimated nucleated cell counts. Profiled with immunoSEQ multiplex PCR; TCRdb holds only in-frame clones, not every one. V, J and clone size reflect that table, while D and trimming were determined from the DNA. The repertoire holds about 430,000 clones, with roughly 84% as singletons.

V and J are TRBV29-1 and TRBJ2-7; perhaps TRBD1 as D (5 bases). This receptor was obtained from a young woman who had been exposed to COVID-19. Sequenced input: PBMCs or T cells enriched from blood (not recorded which). The CDR3 is CSVVKTESYEQYF. The CDR3 DNA reads TGCAGCGTTGTGAAGACAGAATCCTACGAGCAGTACTTC.